The 24 T cell receptor beta chains in this list originate from one sample, sequenced in a study of blood T cell repertoires in COVID-19. Repertoires were generated with immunoSEQ multiplex PCR, while TCRdb's copy carries only in-frame clones and drops some. Of hundreds of thousands of clones in the sample, 85% to 90% were seen once. The sequencing input was PBMCs or T cells enriched from blood (not recorded which). Receptors were obtained from a woman aged 50 to 60 in a cohort exposed to, infected with or recovered from COVID-19 (not recorded which).

V is TRBV6-2 or TRBV6-3 and J is TRBJ1-5; the D is unclear. CDR1 is MNHEY and CDR2 is SVGEGT in the germline V gene. The CDR3 covers 16 residues. Deletions cut 5 bases from V and 3 bases from J, with 17 bases between. CDR3 nucleotide sequence: TGTGCCAGCAGTCTAGGAGGAGGCCCTAACAATCAGCCCCAGCATTTT. Protein: CASSLGGGPNNQPQHF.

The rearrangement uses TRBV28 and TRBJ2-7, with a tentative D call TRBD2 (8 bases). The CDR3 consists of 17 residues. V was shortened by 5 bases and J by 0 bases, with 20 bases between the two germline ends. The germline CDR1 and CDR2 sequences are MDHEN and SYDVKM. In DNA form, the CDR3 reads TGTGCCAGCAGTCCCCGCGGGGGGACAGCTAGCTCCTACGAGCAGTACTTC. Protein: CASSPRGGTASSYEQYF.

This sequence joins TRBV23-1 and TRBJ2-7; TRBD2 aligns across 8 bases. TRBV23-1 is treated as an ORF (open reading frame) with a function not yet certain. The CDR3 contains 16 residues. The trim removed 0 bases at V and 2 bases at J, leaving 6 bases unmatched. DNA for the CDR3: TGCGCCAGCAGTCAATCGATGCCCGGGGGGGCCTACGAGCAGTACTTC. Protein product: CASSQSMPGGAYEQYF.

The chain combines TRBV2 with TRBJ1-5, with TRBD1 identical over 7 bases. The CDR3 is made up of 14 amino acids. V lost 1 base, J lost 5 bases, and 2 bases stayed unmatched. CDR1 is SNHLY, CDR2 FYNNEI, per germline. In DNA form, the CDR3 reads TGTGCCAGCAGTGAAGTAGGGGGCTATCAGCCCCAGCATTTT. Its protein product is CASSEVGGYQPQHF.

This clone has more than one count but fewer than ten. This chain links TRBV2 with TRBJ1-1, with D possibly TRBD1 on 5 matching bases. Germline V lookup: CDR1 SNHLY, CDR2 FYNNEI. V was trimmed by 9 bases and J by 0 bases, leaving 17 bases between them. The CDR3 contains 15 residues. CDR3 protein: CASGNGGRMNTEAFF. In DNA form, the CDR3 reads TGTGCCAGTGGAAACGGGGGACGAATGAACACTGAAGCTTTCTTT. The full variable domain, rest sourced from reference TRBV2 and TRBJ1-1, is EPEVTQTPSHQVTQMGQEVILRCVPISNHLYFYWYRQILGQKVEFLVSFYNNEISEKSEIFDDQFSVERPDGSNFTLKIRSTKLEDSAMYFCASGNGGRMNTEAFFGQGTRLTVV.

The chain links TRBV5-1 to TRBJ1-3; 7 bases map to TRBD1. In germline, CDR1 is SGHRS, CDR2 YFSETQ. With V trimmed by 4 bases and J by 2 bases, 6 bases remained unmatched. The CDR3 is 15 amino acids. CDR3 loop: CASSGEQGTGNTIYF. The CDR3 DNA sequence: TGCGCCAGCAGCGGGGAACAGGGGACTGGAAACACCATATATTTT.

The chain combines TRBV5-1 with TRBJ2-3, with 12 positions matching TRBD2. Germline V gene data show CDR1 as SGHRS and CDR2 as YFSETQ. The CDR3 extends over 17 amino acids. V shed 4 bases, J shed 3 bases, and the junction held 9 bases outside the gene matches. CDR3 sequence: CASSPMALAGGTDTQYF. Written as DNA, the CDR3 is TGCGCCAGCAGCCCGATGGCTCTAGCGGGGGGGACAGATACGCAGTATTTT.

The chain joins TRBV9 to TRBJ1-3, with D possibly TRBD1 on 6 matching bases. The CDR3 contains 15 residues. V was clipped by 0 bases and J by 2 bases, with 9 bases between them. Per the germline V gene, CDR1 is SGDLS and CDR2 is YYNGEE. The CDR3, as DNA: TGTGCCAGCAGCGTAGTGGCAGGGGCTGGAAACACCATATATTTT. Translating it yields CASSVVAGAGNTIYF. Complete variable domain (other parts from reference TRBV9 and TRBJ1-3): DSGVTQTPKHLITATGQRVTLRCSPRSGDLSVYWYQQSLDQGLQFLIQYYNGEERAKGNILERFSAQQFPDLHSELNLSSLELGDSALYFCASSVVAGAGNTIYFGEGSWLTVV.

This clone appeared a few times. This sequence joins TRBV6-5 and TRBJ2-7, with a tentative D call TRBD2 (5 bases). This CDR3 comprises 13 residues. Trimming cost V 6 bases and J 6 bases, with 15 bases left between them. The germline CDR1 and CDR2 sequences are MNHEY and SVGAGI. This chain's CDR3 is CASSSGSRLEQYF. The CDR3 DNA reads as TGTGCCAGCAGCTCGGGGAGCCGCCTCGAGCAGTACTTC.

V and J are TRBV21-1 and TRBJ1-4; the DNA was not used to check the table's D call, TRBD1. TRBV21-1 is shown as a pseudogene. The CDR3 sequence is 18 residues long. The CDR3 DNA is TGTGCCAGCAGCAAAGCCGAAACAGGGGGCGAAAGTACTGAAAAACTGTTTTTT. Translated: CASSKAETGGESTEKLFF.

This clone was seen just once. The V call is TRBV7-2, the J call TRBJ1-1; 7 bases align to TRBD1. V lost 0 bases to trimming and J lost 8 bases; unmatched junction nucleotides: 6. This CDR3 comprises 14 residues. In germline, CDR1 is SGHTA, CDR2 FQGNSA. CDR3 sequence: CASSLAKDRIEAFF. DNA for the CDR3: TGTGCCAGCAGCTTAGCGAAGGACAGGATAGAAGCTTTCTTT.

This clone has only one observation. This chain joins TRBV9 and TRBJ2-3; no definite D call. V was shortened by 2 bases and J by 2 bases, with 3 bases between the two germline ends. Germline assignment: CDR1 SGDLS and CDR2 YYNGEE. This CDR3 contains 12 residues. The DNA for the CDR3 is TGTGCCAGCAGCGTGTACACAGATACGCAGTATTTT. Translating it yields CASSVYTDTQYF.

The CDR3 coding sequence is TGCGCCAGCAGCCAAGGTAGCGGGGGGGTCTTTTACAATGAGCAGTTCTTC. Translation: CASSQGSGGVFYNEQFF. The rearrangement links TRBV4-3 to TRBJ2-1, with 11 positions matching TRBD2. CDR3 length: 17 residues. Germline V gives CDR1 LGHNA, CDR2 YSLEER. Trimming cost V 1 base and J 4 bases; bases outside gene matches: 6.

The chain recombines TRBV5-1 with TRBJ1-1, with D possibly being TRBD1 (5 bases). Trimming took off 0 bases at V and 5 bases at J, with 17 bases between the two ends. CDR1 SGHRS and CDR2 YFSETQ come from the germline V gene. This CDR3 is 16 amino acids long. This CDR3 is CASSLGVVQGGTEAFF. In DNA, the CDR3 is TGCGCCAGCAGCTTGGGGGTCGTGCAGGGAGGGACTGAAGCTTTCTTT.

V is TRBV10-2 and J is TRBJ2-1, with 10 bases matching TRBD2. CDR3 length equals 15 residues. The ends lost 3 bases at V and 7 bases at J; junction bases unmatched: 6. Germline CDR1 WSHSY, CDR2 SAAADI. The CDR3 here is CASSDRTSGANEQFF. The CDR3 nucleotides are TGCGCCAGCAGTGACCGAACTAGCGGGGCTAATGAGCAGTTCTTC.

J is TRBJ2-3 and V is TRBV28, with TRBD1 matching 9 bases. CDR1 and CDR2 (germline): MDHEN, SYDVKM. This CDR3 spans 15 amino acids. V gave up 6 bases and J gave up 2 bases; unmatched junction bases: 6. The CDR3 bases are TGTGCCAGCAGGGATACAGGGGGCCCCACAGATACGCAGTATTTT. Protein product: CASRDTGGPTDTQYF.

The count of this clone is one. This chain connects TRBV10-3 to TRBJ2-5, with a weak D call TRBD2 (6 bases). Trimming removed 6 bases at V and 5 bases at J, with 13 bases between. The germline gives CDR1 ENHRY, CDR2 SYGVKD. The CDR3 is 13 amino acids. In DNA, the CDR3 is TGTGCCATCAGCGGGGTAGGGAGGGAGACCCAGTACTTC. Translation: CAISGVGRETQYF.

This rearrangement joins TRBV5-1 to TRBJ1-3; TRBD1 might be the D (6 bases). This CDR3 spans 15 amino acids. Between the trimmed V and J ends, which lost 4 bases and 0 bases, there was a span of 11 bases. Germline V gene sequence: CDR1 SGHRS, CDR2 YFSETQ. CDR3 DNA: TGCGCCAGCAGCCCCCGGGACACCTCTGGAAACACCATATATTTT. It encodes CASSPRDTSGNTIYF.

This clone showed up just a few times. The chain is built from TRBV19 and TRBJ1-4; tentative D call: TRBD1 (5 bases). Germline-derived CDR1 and CDR2 are LNHDA and SQIVND (reference sequence). V shed 6 bases and J shed 0 bases, with 11 bases lying between them. CDR3 size: 15 residues. The CDR3 sequence: CASRPAGSTNEKLFF. The CDR3 DNA follows: TGTGCCAGTAGACCTGCAGGGTCAACTAATGAAAAACTGTTTTTT.

This clone came up once. This rearrangement joins TRBV7-6 to TRBJ1-4; 7 bases align to TRBD1. Germline assignment: CDR1 SGHVS and CDR2 FNYEAQ. V trimming: 5 bases; J trimming: 0 bases; junction bases outside the gene matches: 6. The CDR3 length is 16 residues. The CDR3 region has the DNA TGTGCCAGCAGCGCGACAGGGACTGCAACTAATGAAAAACTGTTTTTT. This sequence encodes CASSATGTATNEKLFF. Complete variable domain (other parts from reference TRBV7-6 and TRBJ1-4): GAGVSQSPRYKVTKRGQDVALRCDPISGHVSLYWYRQALGQGPEFLTYFNYEAQQDKSGLPNDRFSAERPEGSISTLTIQRTEQRDSAMYRCASSATGTATNEKLFFGSGTQLSVL.

V is TRBV5-6 and J is TRBJ2-7; D perhaps matches TRBD1 (5 bases). The length of the CDR3 is 13 residues. V lost 4 bases and J 2 bases, leaving 10 bases between the germline ends. In germline, CDR1 is SGHDT, CDR2 YYEEEE. The CDR3: CASSLGAAYEQYF. CDR3 coding DNA: TGTGCCAGCAGCCTTGGGGCCGCCTACGAGCAGTACTTC.

The V gene is TRBV11-1, the J gene TRBJ2-3; perhaps TRBD1 as D (6 bases). The CDR3 runs to 14 residues. From germline, CDR1 is SGHAT and CDR2 FQDESV (reference sequence). V was trimmed by 6 bases and J by 4 bases, leaving 14 bases between them. CDR3 sequence: CASSYRAVPDTQYF. For the CDR3, the DNA is TGTGCCAGCAGTTACAGGGCCGTACCAGATACGCAGTATTTT.

This rearrangement joins TRBV4-1 to TRBJ1-1, with 8 bases matching TRBD1. V gave up 4 bases and J gave up 1 base; unmatched junction bases: 2. Looked up from germline, CDR1 is MGHRA and CDR2 is YSYEKL. The CDR3 totals 14 residues. The CDR3 sequence is CASSLQGGNTEAFF. CDR3 coding DNA: TGCGCCAGCAGCCTACAGGGGGGGAACACTGAAGCTTTCTTT.

This sequence joins TRBV6-2 or TRBV6-3 and TRBJ2-7, with D possibly matching TRBD1 (5 bases). Germline CDR1 reads MNHEY; CDR2 reads SVGEGT. V gave up 2 bases and J gave up 3 bases, with 17 bases separating them. The CDR3 has 16 residues. This CDR3 reads CASSYPTGARNYEQYF. CDR3 nucleotides: TGTGCCAGCAGTTACCCCACAGGTGCAAGGAACTACGAGCAGTACTTC.